These 8 T cell receptor beta chains were all obtained from the same sample, sequenced in a study of beta chain features in type 1 diabetes. Of the isolated RNA, all was reverse transcribed, and so the sequenced material was expressed TCRB transcripts. TCRdb's table, derived via immunoSEQ multiplex PCR, lists solely in-frame clones and lacks some. This sample has about 900,000 clones, with roughly a sixth found just once. The source material was naive CD4+ T cells from blood. The receptors here all came from a woman younger than 35 in good health.

The V gene is TRBV6-5, the J gene TRBJ2-7, with D unresolved. V lost 6 bases to trimming and J lost 4 bases, with 19 bases between them. Germline V gives CDR1 MNHEY, CDR2 SVGAGI. This CDR3 comprises 15 residues. The CDR3 loop is CASSPVRVSAYEQYF. In DNA form, the CDR3 reads TGTGCCAGCAGCCCTGTACGGGTCTCGGCGTACGAGCAGTACTTC.

The chain combines TRBV19 with TRBJ2-1; 13 nucleotides line up with TRBD2. The trim removed 6 bases at V and 7 bases at J, leaving 6 bases unmatched. The germline CDR1 and CDR2 sequences are LNHDA and SQIVND (reference sequence). The CDR3 is 15 residues long. The CDR3 region is CASSPGLAGYNEQFF. For the CDR3, the DNA is TGTGCCAGTAGCCCGGGACTAGCGGGATATAATGAGCAGTTCTTC.

This chain links TRBV6-5 with TRBJ2-7, with D perhaps TRBD1 or TRBD2 (5 bases each). CDR3 size: 13 residues. Trimming left V 6 bases short and J 6 bases short, with 15 bases between. CDR1 MNHEY and CDR2 SVGAGI come from the germline V gene. The CDR3 sequence is CASRDFGAGEQYF. DNA for the CDR3: TGTGCCAGCAGAGATTTCGGGGCGGGCGAGCAGTACTTC.

The rearrangement links TRBV18 to TRBJ1-2; 8 nucleotides align to TRBD1. Germline V gene data show CDR1 as KGHSH and CDR2 as LQKENI. Trimming took 3 bases from V and 6 from J; bases not matched to a gene: 9. The CDR3 sequence is 15 residues long. The CDR3 coding sequence is TGTGCCAGCTCACCGAGGACAGGGAATACTAATGGCTACACCTTC. Encoded protein: CASSPRTGNTNGYTF.

Comments on this clone: One junction end does not reproduce the germline sequence, and a read error may be involved. The CDR3 sequence: CASSPNSGRGPDTQYF. The CDR3 DNA reads TGTGCTAGCAGCCCTAATAGCGGGAGAGGCCCAGATACGCAGTATTTT. The gene calls are TRBV7-7 and TRBJ2-3, with TRBD2 matching 9 bases. CDR3 length: 16 residues. Per the germline V gene, CDR1 is SSHAT and CDR2 is FNYEAQ (reference sequence).

This clone was seen only a few times. The chain employs TRBV9 and TRBJ1-2; D perhaps matches TRBD1 (5 bases). The V and J ends lost 3 bases and 3 bases respectively, with 15 bases between them. CDR1 and CDR2 from the germline V gene are SGDLS and YYNGEE. This CDR3 contains 15 residues. This CDR3 reads CASSAEQVLDYGYTF. The DNA of the CDR3 is TGTGCCAGCAGCGCAGAACAGGTTCTCGACTATGGCTACACCTTC.

This clone appeared a few times. The V and J genes are TRBV7-9 and TRBJ1-4; D perhaps matches TRBD1 (5 bases). Germline assignment: CDR1 SEHNR and CDR2 FQNEAQ (reference sequence). The V and J ends lost 6 bases and 2 bases respectively, with 10 bases between them. The CDR3 runs to 14 residues. CDR3 sequence reads: CASSHRSTNEKLFF. The CDR3 DNA sequence: TGTGCCAGCAGTCACAGGTCTACTAATGAAAAACTGTTTTTT.

This sequence joins TRBV28 and TRBJ2-1; unclear D gene. The CDR3 extends over 11 amino acids. Germline V gives CDR1 MDHEN, CDR2 SYDVKM. The V and J ends lost 8 bases and 4 bases respectively, with 6 bases between them. CDR3 coding DNA: TGTGCCAGCGCAGTATACAATGAGCAGTTCTTC. Translation gives CASAVYNEQFF.